These 3 T cell receptor beta chains were all obtained from the same sample, sequenced in a study of early T cells in non-severe SARS-CoV-2 infection (dated by TCRdb to about 2021). Library construction relied on 5' RACE. The listed sequencing device is NextSeq 500. The raw public data were reprocessed by TCRdb itself: fastp quality trimming at Q25, MiXCR clonotype calling, in-frame beta chains only. Rows are unified per CDR3 protein, each entry keeping the most common DNA and genes. The sample includes 90,000 to 130,000 distinct CDR3 sequences, with 9% to 13% observed a single time. The ten most abundant clones make up 2.5% to 4% of the sample. The sample was whole blood. The receptors originated from an adult who was a healthcare worker with PCR-confirmed SARS-CoV-2 infection or an uninfected control (not recorded which).

This clonotype was observed at least ten times. This chain joins TRBV18 and TRBJ2-7, with 10 bases lining up with TRBD1. After removal of 0 bases from V and 2 bases from J, the junction contained 7 bases not matched to a gene. Germline CDR1 KGHSH, CDR2 LQKENI. The CDR3 runs 17 residues. The CDR3 here is CASSPPYGTGEAYEQYF. The CDR3 coding sequence is TGTGCCAGCTCACCACCGTACGGGACAGGGGAGGCCTACGAGCAGTACTTC.

This clonotype was recorded at least ten times. The gene calls are TRBV15 and TRBJ2-3, with 8 bases lining up with TRBD2. The CDR3 consists of 13 residues. Per the germline V gene, CDR1 is LNHNV and CDR2 is YYDKDF (reference sequence). Trimming took 8 bases from V and 2 from J; bases not matched to a gene: 3. CDR3 loop: CATARGATDTQYF. CDR3 DNA: TGTGCCACCGCGCGGGGGGCCACAGATACGCAGTATTTT.

The chain links TRBV12-3 or TRBV12-4 to TRBJ2-5; D may be TRBD1 (5 bases). The CDR3 contains 12 residues. V gave up 4 bases and J gave up 7 bases, with 10 bases separating them. CDR3 in DNA: TGTGCCAGCAGTTCGACAGATCTGACCCAGTACTTC. Translated, it gives CASSSTDLTQYF.